A single sample is the source of the 19 T cell receptor beta chains below, sequenced in a study of post-analysis software for immune sequencing data. The study's findings and limits: About five TRBV segments appeared more often in patients than in controls, and TRBV5-6, TRBV5-1 and TRBV20-1 were among these.

Carried by the TCR beta cDNA libraries were unique molecular identifiers. A single record per CDR3 protein comes from TCRdb applying MiXCR to the PCR reads. The repertoire consists of about 820,000 distinct CDR3 sequences, with roughly half occurring once and the leading ten covering about 4.5%. No antigen is known for these receptors. The specimen was blood. Source of these receptors: a girl aged 5 to 17 with multiple sclerosis.

The genes are TRBV20-1 and TRBJ2-1; a possible D gene is TRBD2 (5 bases). The germline gives CDR1 DFQATT, CDR2 SNEGSKA (reference sequence). The CDR3 consists of 14 residues. V was pared by 4 bases and J by 4 bases, with 14 bases between. The CDR3 DNA reads as TGCAGTGCTACTAAGCGGAACCCTTACAATGAGCAGTTCTTC. This encodes CSATKRNPYNEQFF.

The chain couples TRBV4-1 to TRBJ2-5; no clear D gene. Gene TRBJ2-7 matches the end of the DNA better, so the J call may be wrong. This CDR3 comprises 12 residues. Germline CDR1 and CDR2: MGHRA and YSYEKL. The CDR3 loop reads CASSQVASEQYF. The CDR3 coding sequence is TGCGCCAGCAGCCAAGTTGCTAGCGAGCAGTACTTC.

Only a few counts were recorded for this clonotype. The chain is built from TRBV29-1 and TRBJ2-1; 8 nucleotides align to TRBD2. The CDR3 is 16 amino acids. Germline V lookup: CDR1 SQVTM, CDR2 ANQGSEA. With 6 bases clipped from V and 7 bases from J, the junction kept 17 bases outside the gene matches. CDR3 region: CSVAPLAGRRNNEQFF. The CDR3, as DNA: TGCAGCGTGGCGCCTCTAGCGGGCCGGAGAAATAATGAGCAGTTCTTC.

The chain combines TRBV9 with TRBJ1-6, with 7 bases fitting TRBD1. Germline CDR1 reads SGDLS; CDR2 reads YYNGEE. The CDR3 covers 17 residues. J lost 4 bases, V lost 0 bases, and 7 bases had no gene match. The CDR3 is CASSVDKGAGYNSPLHF. The CDR3 coding sequence is TGTGCCAGCAGCGTAGACAAGGGGGCAGGTTATAATTCACCCCTCCACTTT.

The chain couples TRBV7-3 to TRBJ2-6, with 7 bases that match TRBD2. The CDR3 contains 15 residues. Germline-derived CDR1 and CDR2 are SGHTA and FQGTGA. V lost 7 bases, J lost 0 bases, and 3 bases stayed unmatched. Here the CDR3 reads CASTSGGSGANVLTF. CDR3 sequence (DNA): TGTGCCAGCACTAGCGGAGGCTCTGGGGCCAACGTCCTGACTTTC.

The chain couples TRBV11-1 to TRBJ2-6; D call uncertain. Germline lookup yields CDR1 SGHAT and CDR2 FQDESV (reference sequence). V lost 2 bases, J lost 0 bases, and 5 bases lay in between. The CDR3 is 15 residues long. As DNA, the CDR3 is TGTGCCAGCAGCTTAAGCATCTCTGGGGCCAACGTCCTGACTTTC. Residues: CASSLSISGANVLTF.

V and J are TRBV5-1 and TRBJ2-3; 9 nucleotides align to TRBD2. Germline CDR1 SGHRS, CDR2 YFSETQ. This CDR3 has 15 residues. V gave up 4 bases and J gave up 4 bases; unmatched junction bases: 7. The CDR3 DNA sequence: TGCGCCAGCAGCATCCTAGCGGGGAACCCAGATACGCAGTATTTT. As protein: CASSILAGNPDTQYF.

This clonotype occurred a few times. DNA for the CDR3: TGCAGTGCTCCAGGGGGCCGCCAAGAGACCCAGTACTTC. Translation: CSAPGGRQETQYF. This chain links TRBV20-1 with TRBJ2-5; 8 positions agree with TRBD1. The CDR3 covers 13 residues. Germline values: CDR1 DFQATT, CDR2 SNEGSKA (reference sequence). V lost 5 bases, J lost 1 base, and 3 bases stayed unmatched.

The V gene is TRBV5-1, the J gene TRBJ2-7, with 7 bases matching TRBD1. This CDR3 contains 14 residues. The germline CDR1 and CDR2 sequences are SGHRS and YFSETQ. V was clipped by 7 bases and J by 7 bases; unmatched bases: 14. CDR3 amino acids: CASHSQGLLGEQYF. The CDR3 DNA reads TGCGCCAGCCATTCACAGGGGCTCCTGGGGGAGCAGTACTTC.

The chain employs TRBV29-1 and TRBJ2-1; 9 bases map to TRBD2. The junction had 10 bases not matched to a gene; V was cut back by 7 bases and J by 3 bases. Germline loops: CDR1 SQVTM, CDR2 ANQGSEA. This CDR3 spans 15 amino acids. CDR3 region: CSARLGTSIYNEQFF. The CDR3 DNA follows: TGCAGCGCTCGTCTGGGGACTAGCATCTACAATGAGCAGTTCTTC.

The chain carries TRBV18 and TRBJ2-7; D unresolved. Trimming removed 0 bases at V and 9 bases at J, with 9 bases between. The CDR3 covers 12 residues. Per germline, CDR1 KGHSH and CDR2 LQKENI. The CDR3 sequence: CASSPPEARQYF. The CDR3 DNA reads as TGTGCCAGCTCACCACCAGAAGCAAGGCAGTACTTC. The full variable domain, with the rest looked up from reference TRBV18 and TRBJ2-7, is NAGVMQNPRHLVRRRGQEARLRCSPMKGHSHVYWYRQLPEEGLKFMVYLQKENIIDESGMPKERFSAEFPKEGPSILRIQQVVRGDSAAYFCASSPPEARQYFGPGTRLTVT.

The CDR3 reads CASSPNTRGEETQYF. For the CDR3, the DNA is TGCGCCAGCAGCCCCAATACGAGGGGGGAAGAGACCCAGTACTTC. The genes are TRBV5-1 and TRBJ2-7; D possibly matches TRBD1 or TRBD2 (6 bases each). Matching the DNA end better, TRBJ2-5 makes the J call doubtful. The CDR3 totals 15 residues. Germline V lookup: CDR1 SGHRS, CDR2 YFSETQ.

This chain connects TRBV20-1 to TRBJ2-5; 8 bases agree with TRBD1. CDR1 is DFQATT and CDR2 is SNEGSKA in the germline V gene (reference sequence). The CDR3 has 12 residues. After removal of 6 bases from V and 5 bases from J, the junction contained 5 bases not matched to a gene. CDR3 amino acids: CSASTGEETQYF. Here the CDR3 DNA reads TGCAGTGCATCGACAGGGGAGGAGACCCAGTACTTC.

This clonotype was seen once. This chain connects TRBV7-9 to TRBJ2-4; a weak D match, TRBD2 (5 bases). Trimming cost V 10 bases and J 13 bases, with 20 bases left between them. Germline CDR1 reads SEHNR; CDR2 reads FQNEAQ (reference sequence). The CDR3 is 12 residues long. This chain's CDR3 is CATTEGSYGQYF. CDR3 DNA sequence: TGTGCCACCACCGAGGGCTCCTACGGGCAGTACTTC.

The J gene is TRBJ2-6, the V gene TRBV29-1; D gene ambiguous. CDR3 length equals 14 residues. The V end was cut by 3 bases, the J end by 0 bases, with 6 bases between. Germline CDR1 SQVTM, CDR2 ANQGSEA. As DNA, the CDR3 is TGCAGCGTTGATCCCAACTCTGGGGCCAACGTCCTGACTTTC. It codes for CSVDPNSGANVLTF.

V gene TRBV20-1 combines with J gene TRBJ1-2; 8 nucleotides match TRBD1. CDR3 length: 18 amino acids. V lost 0 bases and J lost 0; bases outside the gene matches: 12. The germline CDR1 and CDR2 sequences are DFQATT and SNEGSKA (reference sequence). For the CDR3, the DNA is TGCAGTGCTAGAGATAACTTCGTGGGGGACAGGTCTAACTATGGCTACACCTTC. Protein product: CSARDNFVGDRSNYGYTF.

J is TRBJ2-5 and V is TRBV7-8; 11 bases agree with TRBD2. The CDR3 spans 20 residues. J was trimmed by 5 bases and V by 7 bases; bases with no gene match: 24. Germline-derived CDR1 and CDR2 are SGHVS and FQNEAQ. In DNA form, the CDR3 reads TGTGCCAGCAACCACCGAAACCCTTTATTAGCGGGAGGGCCAGGGGAGACCCAGTACTTC. It is translated as CASNHRNPLLAGGPGETQYF.

The chain is built from TRBV6-5 and TRBJ2-7; D remains unclear. CDR3 size: 17 residues. Trimming cost V 0 bases and J 6 bases, with 21 bases left between them. In germline, CDR1 is MNHEY, CDR2 SVGAGI. The chain's CDR3 is CASSYSLWAPLMSEQYF. In DNA form, the CDR3 reads TGTGCCAGCAGTTACTCCCTTTGGGCCCCGCTAATGAGCGAGCAGTACTTC.

In its sample, this clonotype was seen many times. The CDR3 nucleotides are TGTGCCAGCAGCTCCCGACTAGCGGGAGACACCTACAATGAGCAGTTCTTC. Its translation is CASSSRLAGDTYNEQFF. The chain is built from TRBV7-8 and TRBJ2-1, with 12 bases aligning to TRBD2. Germline values: CDR1 SGHVS, CDR2 FQNEAQ. The CDR3 is 17 residues long. J was trimmed by 2 bases and V by 4 bases; bases with no gene match: 6. Together with reference TRBV7-8 and TRBJ2-1, the CDR3 gives the full variable domain: GAGVSQSPRYKVAKRGQDVALRCDPISGHVSLFWYQQALGQGPEFLTYFQNEAQLDKSGLPSDRFFAERPEGSVSTLKIQRTQQEDSAVYLCASSSRLAGDTYNEQFFGPGTRLTVL.